The 17 T cell receptor beta chains in this list originate from one sample, sequenced in a study of blood T cell repertoires in COVID-19. This table comes from immunoSEQ multiplex PCR, and its TCRdb copy is limited to in-frame clones, with some not included. The table has 240,000 or so clones, just under 85% seen once; the top ten hold approximately 10%. Sequencing was carried out using peripheral blood. These receptor sequences come from a woman over 75 with acute or convalescent COVID-19.

The J gene is TRBJ1-6, the V gene TRBV10-3; maybe TRBD1 (6 bases). CDR3 length: 13 residues. V was pared by 8 bases and J by 7 bases, with 12 bases between. Germline V gene sequence: CDR1 ENHRY, CDR2 SYGVKD. The DNA of the CDR3 is TGTGCCATCGGGGAGGGGGAGAATTCACCCCTCCACTTT. It encodes CAIGEGENSPLHF.

The V gene is TRBV9, the J gene TRBJ2-2, with a weak D call TRBD2 (6 bases). The germline gives CDR1 SGDLS, CDR2 YYNGEE. Deletions cut 0 bases from V and 7 bases from J, with 10 bases between. The CDR3 runs to 14 residues. CDR3 amino acids: CASSVGRDGGELFF. In nucleotides, the CDR3 is TGTGCCAGCAGCGTAGGGAGGGACGGCGGGGAGCTGTTTTTT.

This rearrangement joins TRBV20-1 to TRBJ2-2, with D possibly matching TRBD2 (5 bases). CDR1 is DFQATT, CDR2 SNEGSKA, per germline (reference sequence). CDR3 length: 14 amino acids. V lost 3 bases, J lost 4 bases, and 12 bases lay in between. The CDR3 loop reads CSASFRAGTGELFF. CDR3 nucleotide sequence: TGCAGTGCTAGTTTTCGCGCGGGCACCGGGGAGCTGTTTTTT.

This clone is a singleton in its sample. The chain joins TRBV28 to TRBJ2-1, with 7 bases aligning to TRBD2. This CDR3 comprises 13 residues. Trimming cost V 4 bases and J 4 bases; bases outside gene matches: 1. Germline V lookup: CDR1 MDHEN, CDR2 SYDVKM. CDR3 region: CASSWGLYNEQFF. The CDR3 DNA reads as TGTGCCAGCAGTTGGGGACTATACAATGAGCAGTTCTTC.

A remark on this clone: Germline and junction disagree at one end, which may indicate a read error. CDR3 residues: CASSLQGQPNEGEF. Here the CDR3 DNA reads TGTGCCAGCTCACTACAGGGACAGCCAAATGAGGGGGAATTT. The chain carries TRBV18 and TRBJ1-4; TRBD1 aligns across 7 bases. CDR1 is KGHSH, CDR2 LQKENI, per germline. CDR3 length: 14 residues.

This clone appeared a few times. The chain couples TRBV10-3 to TRBJ1-1; D is uncertain. This CDR3 region has 13 residues. Germline V gene sequence: CDR1 ENHRY, CDR2 SYGVKD. Trimming left V 6 bases short and J 3 bases short, with 11 bases between. The CDR3 protein is CAIRQVKYTEAFF. The CDR3 DNA reads as TGTGCCATCAGGCAGGTAAAATACACTGAAGCTTTCTTT.

The V call is TRBV9, the J call TRBJ1-2; D is ambiguous. This CDR3 comprises 15 residues. Germline V gene data show CDR1 as SGDLS and CDR2 as YYNGEE. The V gene lost 0 bases and the J gene lost 0 bases, with 9 bases spanning the gap. The CDR3 nucleotides read TGTGCCAGCAGCGTAGGGCACCAGGCTAACTATGGCTACACCTTC. Protein sequence: CASSVGHQANYGYTF.

The chain employs TRBV5-1 and TRBJ1-2; 8 bases fit TRBD1. The germline V gene encodes CDR1 SGHRS and CDR2 YFSETQ. Unmatched junction bases numbered 10, after V lost 4 bases and J lost 8 bases. There are 14 residues in the CDR3. CDR3 sequence reads: CASSPEWGQAGYTF. CDR3 bases: TGCGCCAGCAGCCCGGAGTGGGGACAGGCGGGCTACACCTTC.

The chain carries TRBV5-5 and TRBJ1-2, with a tentative D call TRBD1 (5 bases). Trimming shortened V by 0 bases and J by 9 bases, and 15 bases separated the two germline ends. Germline CDR1 reads SGHKS; CDR2 reads YYEKEE (reference sequence). There are 14 residues in the CDR3. The CDR3 loop reads CASSLGGGAKSYTF. Written as DNA, the CDR3 is TGTGCCAGCAGCTTGGGTGGTGGGGCAAAAAGCTACACCTTC.

The chain joins TRBV5-1 to TRBJ2-1; 7 nucleotides agree with TRBD2. Germline V gene sequence: CDR1 SGHRS, CDR2 YFSETQ. Trimming cost V 4 bases and J 0 bases; bases outside gene matches: 7. The CDR3 consists of 16 residues. DNA for the CDR3: TGCGCCAGCAGCCGGGGGGTGAGGGGCTCCTACAATGAGCAGTTCTTC. Amino acid sequence: CASSRGVRGSYNEQFF.

This chain joins TRBV27 and TRBJ1-4; 8 nucleotides line up with TRBD1. V lost 3 bases, J lost 7 bases, and 4 bases stayed unmatched. The germline CDR1 and CDR2 sequences are MNHEY and SMNVEV (reference sequence). The CDR3 contains 14 residues. CDR3 nucleotide sequence: TGTGCCAGCAGTTTTACAGGGGGGAGTGAAAAACTGTTTTTT. It specifies CASSFTGGSEKLFF.

The chain joins TRBV2 to TRBJ1-5, with D tentatively TRBD1 (5 bases). V was shortened by 3 bases and J by 2 bases, with 11 bases between the two germline ends. Germline CDR1 SNHLY, CDR2 FYNNEI. The CDR3 length is 15 residues. CDR3 sequence (DNA): TGTGCCAGCAGTGATGGGGGGAGCGGCAATCAGCCCCAGCATTTT. It translates to CASSDGGSGNQPQHF.

CDR3 nucleotides: TGTGCCAGCTCACCTCTGACAGGGAACGAGCAGTACTTC. This translates into CASSPLTGNEQYF. The chain carries TRBV18 and TRBJ2-7, with TRBD1 matching 7 bases. The ends lost 3 bases at V and 5 bases at J; junction bases unmatched: 4. Looked up from germline, CDR1 is KGHSH and CDR2 is LQKENI. This CDR3 has 13 amino acids.

The chain carries TRBV10-2 and TRBJ1-1; D gene unclear. The CDR3 consists of 13 residues. Trimming removed 5 bases from V and 4 bases from J, with 11 bases in between. Per the germline V gene, CDR1 is WSHSY and CDR2 is SAAADI. In nucleotides, the CDR3 is TGCGCCAGCAGTCCGGGTTCGAGCACTGAAGCTTTCTTT. It encodes CASSPGSSTEAFF.

The rearrangement links TRBV6-6 to TRBJ2-5; 8 bases line up with TRBD1. J lost 5 bases, V lost 7 bases, and 6 bases had no gene match. Germline V gene sequence: CDR1 MNHNY, CDR2 SVGAGI (reference sequence). This CDR3 contains 13 residues. CDR3: CASKQGAEETQYF. The CDR3 DNA reads as TGTGCCAGCAAGCAGGGGGCGGAGGAGACCCAGTACTTC.

The chain couples TRBV6-5 to TRBJ2-7; a weak D match, TRBD2 (6 bases). With 6 bases removed from V and 3 bases from J, the gap between germline ends came to 12 bases. CDR3 length: 13 residues. Germline CDR1 is MNHEY and CDR2 is SVGAGI. The CDR3 protein is CASSRDFFYEQYF. The CDR3 bases are TGTGCCAGCAGCCGGGACTTCTTCTACGAGCAGTACTTC.

The V and J genes are TRBV13 and TRBJ2-5; 8 bases match TRBD1. Germline CDR1 reads PRHDT; CDR2 reads FYEKMQ (reference sequence). V gave up 4 bases and J gave up 2 bases; unmatched junction bases: 3. This CDR3 spans 14 amino acids. Here the CDR3 reads CASSYGTGQETQYF. The DNA for the CDR3 is TGTGCCAGCAGCTACGGGACAGGTCAAGAGACCCAGTACTTC.